The 11 T cell receptor beta chains below all came from one sample that was sequenced in a study of T cell responses to AZD1222 COVID-19 vaccine. Produced via immunoSEQ multiplex PCR; TCRdb's table is partial and in-frame only. Among some 50,000 clones, about 88% were seen once, and the ten largest hold 5.3%. Material: peripheral blood, obtained 28 days after the second AZD1222 dose. These TCRs come from an adult who received the AZD1222 COVID-19 vaccine.

V is TRBV3-1 (or the pseudogene TRBV3-2) and J is TRBJ2-5; D is unclear. Trimming removed 7 bases at V and 3 bases at J, with 9 bases between. CDR3 length: 12 amino acids. Germline V CDR1 and CDR2: LGHDT, YNNKEL (reference sequence). The CDR3 DNA sequence: TGTGCCAGCACCACGCTAGAAGAGACCCAGTACTTC. It translates to CASTTLEETQYF.

V is TRBV6-5 and J is TRBJ2-7; TRBD1 matches at 7 bases. Trimming took 0 bases from V and 1 from J; bases not matched to a gene: 6. Germline CDR1 is MNHEY and CDR2 is SVGAGI. The CDR3 sequence is 16 residues long. CDR3 in amino acids: CASSYSITGDSYEQYF. Here the CDR3 DNA reads TGTGCCAGCAGTTACTCTATAACAGGGGATTCCTACGAGCAGTACTTC.

The CDR3 reads CASSLGSGGTDTQYF. CDR3 in DNA: TGCGCCAGCAGCTTGGGTAGCGGGGGGACAGATACGCAGTATTTT. The chain has TRBV5-1 and TRBJ2-3; 10 bases are a match to TRBD2. The germline V gene has CDR1 SGHRS and CDR2 YFSETQ. The junction had 1 base not matched to a gene; V was cut back by 0 bases and J by 3 bases. The CDR3 runs 15 residues.

This clone was seen a handful of times. The V gene is TRBV28, the J gene TRBJ2-1, with TRBD2 matching over 8 bases. Germline values: CDR1 MDHEN, CDR2 SYDVKM. V was pared by 8 bases and J by 2 bases, with 5 bases of the junction left unmatched. The CDR3 is made up of 14 amino acids. The chain's CDR3 is CASRREDAYNEQFF. The CDR3, as DNA: TGTGCCAGCCGGCGGGAGGATGCCTACAATGAGCAGTTCTTC.

J is TRBJ2-7 and V is TRBV5-1, with TRBD1 matching 7 bases. V shed 0 bases, J shed 2 bases, and the junction held 5 bases outside the gene matches. Germline V gene sequence: CDR1 SGHRS, CDR2 YFSETQ. The CDR3 spans 15 residues. For the CDR3, the DNA is TGCGCCAGCAGCTTGGATGGGGACAGAACCTACGAGCAGTACTTC. Its translation is CASSLDGDRTYEQYF.

The chain carries TRBV27 and TRBJ2-3, with a weak D call TRBD2 (5 bases). Trimming left V 6 bases short and J 2 bases short, with 9 bases between. There are 13 residues in the CDR3. Per germline, CDR1 MNHEY and CDR2 SMNVEV (reference sequence). The CDR3: CASRLGSTDTQYF. In DNA, the CDR3 is TGTGCCAGCAGACTAGGGTCCACAGATACGCAGTATTTT.

This clone was found once. The rearrangement uses TRBV28 and TRBJ2-1, with 10 bases fitting TRBD2. CDR1 and CDR2 from the germline V gene are MDHEN and SYDVKM. The CDR3 has 15 amino acids. Trimming at V came to 5 bases and at J to 8 bases, leaving 9 bases not matched to a gene. The CDR3 here is CASSAGGTSAHEQFF. CDR3 sequence (DNA): TGTGCCAGCAGTGCCGGGGGGACTAGCGCCCATGAGCAGTTCTTC.

The CDR3 here is CASSYTADDYTF. The CDR3 region has the DNA TGTGCCAGCAGCTATACCGCGGACGACTACACCTTC. The chain recombines TRBV12-3 or TRBV12-4 with TRBJ1-2; D not certain. The V end lost 6 bases, the J end lost 10 bases, and 15 bases lay between the germline ends. The CDR3 totals 12 residues.

The chain carries TRBV3-1 (or the pseudogene TRBV3-2) and TRBJ2-7; D remains ambiguous. There are 13 residues in the CDR3. From germline, CDR1 is LGHDT and CDR2 YNNKEL (reference sequence). Trimming stripped 3 bases from V and 2 bases from J, with 8 bases between. CDR3 amino acids: CASSQSRTYEQYF. In DNA, the CDR3 is TGTGCCAGCAGCCAGAGCAGGACCTACGAGCAGTACTTC.

The chain uses TRBV28 and TRBJ2-2; D is unresolved. This CDR3 region has 17 residues. Looked up from germline, CDR1 is MDHEN and CDR2 is SYDVKM. V was clipped by 6 bases and J by 2 bases, with 19 bases between them. The CDR3 bases are TGTGCCAGCAGCCCTTGGCGGACGGGCGTCAACACCGGGGAGCTGTTTTTT. Its protein product is CASSPWRTGVNTGELFF.

This clone is a singleton in its sample. The chain is built from TRBV5-1 and TRBJ1-6; the D is unclear. The germline gives CDR1 SGHRS, CDR2 YFSETQ. V was cut by 1 base and J by 3 bases, with 8 bases left in between. This CDR3 spans 15 amino acids. The DNA for the CDR3 is TGCGCCAGCAGCTTGTACAGCGACTATAATTCACCCCTCCACTTT. This gives the protein CASSLYSDYNSPLHF. The full variable domain, with the rest looked up from reference TRBV5-1 and TRBJ1-6, is KAGVTQTPRYLIKTRGQQVTLSCSPISGHRSVSWYQQTPGQGLQFLFEYFSETQRNKGNFPGRFSGRQFSNSRSEMNVSTLELGDSALYLCASSLYSDYNSPLHFGNGTRLTVT.